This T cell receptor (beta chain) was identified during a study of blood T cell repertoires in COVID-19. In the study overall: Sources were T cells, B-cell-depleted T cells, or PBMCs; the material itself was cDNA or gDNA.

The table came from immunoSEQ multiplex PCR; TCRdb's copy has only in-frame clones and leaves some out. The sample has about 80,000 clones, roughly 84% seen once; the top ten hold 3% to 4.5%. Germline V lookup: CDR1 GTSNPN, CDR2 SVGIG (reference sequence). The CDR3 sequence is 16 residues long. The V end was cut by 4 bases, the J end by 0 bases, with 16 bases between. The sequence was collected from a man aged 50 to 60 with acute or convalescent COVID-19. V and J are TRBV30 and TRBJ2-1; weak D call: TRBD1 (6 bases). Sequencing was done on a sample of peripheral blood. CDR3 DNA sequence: TGTGCCTGGAAAGGGCGGGTGGGGGCCTCCTACAATGAGCAGTTCTTC. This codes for CAWKGRVGASYNEQFF.